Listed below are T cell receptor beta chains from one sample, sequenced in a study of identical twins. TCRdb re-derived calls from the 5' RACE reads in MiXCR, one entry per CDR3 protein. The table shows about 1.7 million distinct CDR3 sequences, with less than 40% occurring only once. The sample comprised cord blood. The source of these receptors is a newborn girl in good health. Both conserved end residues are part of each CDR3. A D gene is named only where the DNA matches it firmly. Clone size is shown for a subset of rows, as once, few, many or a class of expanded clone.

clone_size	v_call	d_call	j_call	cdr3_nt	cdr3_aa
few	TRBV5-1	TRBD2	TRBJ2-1	TGCGCCACCGCGGCCCGTTTCGGGAGGATATACAATGAGCAGTTCTTC	CATAARFGRIYNEQFF
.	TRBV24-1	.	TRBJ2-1	TGTGCCACCAGTGACCCGGCCCCCGGGAAGGATGAGCAGTTCTTC	CATSDPAPGKDEQFF
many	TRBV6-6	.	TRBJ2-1	TGTGCCAGCAGCTACTCCCTTGAGCAGTTCTTC	CASSYSLEQFF
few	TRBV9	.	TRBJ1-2	TGTGCCAGCAGCGTAGGAGACGGTAACTATGGCTACACCTTC	CASSVGDGNYGYTF
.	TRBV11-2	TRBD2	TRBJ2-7	TGTGCCAGCAGTCCCCTGGCGACTAGCGGTTACAATGAGCAGTACTTC	CASSPLATSGYNEQYF
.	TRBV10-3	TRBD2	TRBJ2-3	TGTGCCATCTCGTTAGCGGGTATCACAGATACGCAGTATTTT	CAISLAGITDTQYF
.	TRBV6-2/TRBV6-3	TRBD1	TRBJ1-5	TGTGCCAGCGGACAGGGGGCGAGTCAGCCCCAGCATTTT	CASGQGASQPQHF
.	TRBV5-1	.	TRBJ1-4	TGCGCCACCGGTCAGGGGATTGCGACTAATGAAAAACTGTTTTTT	CATGQGIATNEKLFF
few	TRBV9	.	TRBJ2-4	TGTGCCAGCGGCTCTGGAGCCAAAAACATTCAGTACTTC	CASGSGAKNIQYF
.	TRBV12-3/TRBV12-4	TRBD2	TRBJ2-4	TGTGCCAGCAGTTTGAACCGGGGGGGCAGGTACATCATTCAGTACTTC	CASSLNRGGRYIIQYF
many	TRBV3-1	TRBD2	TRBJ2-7	TGTGCCAGCAGCCAGTACGCTAGCGGGAGCTCCTACGAGCAGTACTTC	CASSQYASGSSYEQYF
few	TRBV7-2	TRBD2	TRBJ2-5	TGTGCCAGCAGCACGTGGAGCGGGAGGAGGCAAGAGACCCAGTACTTC	CASSTWSGRRQETQYF
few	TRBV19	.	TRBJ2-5	TGTGCCAGTAGTATAGGGACTGTGAACCAAGAGACCCAGTACTTC	CASSIGTVNQETQYF
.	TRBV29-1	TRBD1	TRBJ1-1	TGCAGCGTTTTTAACAGGGGGCCGGGCACTGAAGCTTTCTTT	CSVFNRGPGTEAFF
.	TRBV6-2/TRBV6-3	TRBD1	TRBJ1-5	TGTGCCAGCAGTTTGAGACAGGGGCATCAGCCCCAGCATTTT	CASSLRQGHQPQHF
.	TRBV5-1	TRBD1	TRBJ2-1	TGCGCCAGCAGCTCAGACAGGGTTTTGGGGAATGAGCAGTTCTTC	CASSSDRVLGNEQFF
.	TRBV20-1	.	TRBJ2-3	TGCAGTGCTAGCGCCAACACAGATACGCAGTATTTT	CSASANTDTQYF
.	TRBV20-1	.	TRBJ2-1	TGCAGTGCTACCAGACAGGATGAGCAGTTCTTC	CSATRQDEQFF
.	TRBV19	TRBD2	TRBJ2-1	TGTGCCAGTAGTACCACTAGCGGGGGGATCTCCTACAATGAGCAGTTCTTC	CASSTTSGGISYNEQFF
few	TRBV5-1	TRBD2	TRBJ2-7	TGCGCCAGCAGACACTGGGCTAGCGGGGGCCGTACCTCCTACGAGCAGTACTTC	CASRHWASGGRTSYEQYF
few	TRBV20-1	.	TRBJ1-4	TGCAGTGCTAGTAGGGCGGGAAATGAAAAACTGTTTTTT	CSASRAGNEKLFF
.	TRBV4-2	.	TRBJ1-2	TGTGCCAGCAGCCGAGATCTGGGCGCTAACTATGGCTACACCTTC	CASSRDLGANYGYTF
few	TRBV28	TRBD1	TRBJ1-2	TGTGCCAGTAGTATAGGCCAGGGGGATGGCTACACCTTC	CASSIGQGDGYTF
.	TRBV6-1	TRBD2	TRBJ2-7	TGTGCCACTTTGACGGGACTAGCGGGACCCGGACCCTACGAGCAGTACTTC	CATLTGLAGPGPYEQYF
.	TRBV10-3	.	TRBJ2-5	TGTGCCATCAGAACTAGCTACCAGAGCGAGACCCAGTACTTC	CAIRTSYQSETQYF
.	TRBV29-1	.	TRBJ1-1	TGCAGCGTTGCGGGGGTCCCTGAAGCTTTCTTT	CSVAGVPEAFF
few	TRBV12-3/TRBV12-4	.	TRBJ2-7	TGTGCCAGCACTATTTCCACTACCTACGAGCAGTACTTC	CASTISTTYEQYF
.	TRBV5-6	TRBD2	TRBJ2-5	TGTGCCAGCAGCTTAAGCGGGGGGGCCGGGACCCAGTACTTC	CASSLSGGAGTQYF
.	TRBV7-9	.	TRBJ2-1	TGTGCCAGCAGCTTTAGACAGCTAGGGGATGAGCAGTTCTTC	CASSFRQLGDEQFF
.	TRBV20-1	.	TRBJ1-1	TGCAGTGCTAGAGATCCCCACCGACAGAACACTGAAGCTTTCTTT	CSARDPHRQNTEAFF
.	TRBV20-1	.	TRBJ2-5	TGCAGTGCTAGAGATATAAGAGACTCCTACCAAGAGACCCAGTACTTC	CSARDIRDSYQETQYF
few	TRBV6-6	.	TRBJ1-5	TGTGCCAGCAGTCCATCTGCGGGGCCCCAGCATTTT	CASSPSAGPQHF
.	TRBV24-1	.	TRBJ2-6	TGTGCCACCAGTGATTCTGGGGCCAACGTCCTGACTTTC	CATSDSGANVLTF
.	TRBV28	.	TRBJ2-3	TGTGCCAGCAGTCTACCTGGGTATGGGACAGATACGCAGTATTTT	CASSLPGYGTDTQYF
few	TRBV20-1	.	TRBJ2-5	TGCAGTGCTAGAATTAATGGAATGGTGGGAGGCGAGACCCAGTACTTC	CSARINGMVGGETQYF